This T cell receptor (beta chain) emerged from a study of molecular identifiers for immune sequencing clone quantification. Regarding the study as a whole: Amid 750,000 to 1,000,000 naive cells, spiked Jurkat TCR RNA from one cell was reportedly still detectable.

Of note for this clonotype: Antigen unknown.

TCRdb fed the PCR reads into MiXCR, producing one record per CDR3 protein. The repertoire holds approximately 590,000 distinct CDR3 sequences, roughly 23% seen once, with 0.78% in the top ten. Looked up from germline, CDR1 is GTSNPN and CDR2 is SVGIG (reference sequence). V shed 0 bases and J shed 7 bases, with 9 bases lying between them. The CDR3 sequence is 12 residues long. The chain couples TRBV30 to TRBJ1-1, with D hard to call. Material for sequencing was naive CD8+ T cells from blood, with Jurkat cell RNA spiked in. Subset denoted: FACS-sorted CD8+CD4-CCR7+CD45RA+ naive T cells. This receptor was obtained from a human donor in good health. Some libraries in this study had Jurkat cell RNA spiked in. This chain's CDR3 is CAWSVSHIEAFF. Here the CDR3 DNA reads TGTGCCTGGAGTGTTAGTCATATTGAAGCTTTCTTT.